This entry lists 27 T cell receptor beta chains sequenced from one sample in a study of T cell responses to AZD1222 COVID-19 vaccine. Repertoires were generated with immunoSEQ multiplex PCR, while TCRdb's copy carries only in-frame clones and drops some. The sample shows around 120,000 clones, approximately 85% of them seen only once. The material sequenced was peripheral blood, taken on day 0 of AZD1222 vaccination. These receptors all stem from an adult in good health.

The V gene is TRBV15, the J gene TRBJ2-7, with D possibly TRBD1 on 6 matching bases. Trimming stripped 0 bases from V and 6 bases from J, with 21 bases between. CDR1 is LNHNV and CDR2 is YYDKDF in the germline V gene (reference sequence). The CDR3 has 17 amino acids. The CDR3 sequence: CATSRDPRRSGVREQYF. CDR3 nucleotides: TGTGCCACCAGCAGAGATCCTCGACGCTCAGGGGTCCGCGAGCAGTACTTC. Full variable domain (outside the CDR3, taken from reference TRBV15 and TRBJ2-7): DAMVIQNPRYQVTQFGKPVTLSCSQTLNHNVMYWYQQKSSQAPKLLFHYYDKDFNNEADTPDNFQSRRPNTSFCFLDIRSPGLGDTAMYLCATSRDPRRSGVREQYFGPGTRLTVT.

The gene calls are TRBV7-9 and TRBJ1-1, with 9 bases fitting TRBD1. Germline V gives CDR1 SEHNR, CDR2 FQNEAQ (reference sequence). With V trimmed by 1 base and J by 6 bases, 9 bases remained unmatched. The CDR3 totals 16 residues. CDR3 residues: CASSLGADRGEAEAFF. The CDR3 bases are TGTGCCAGCAGCTTAGGAGCTGACAGGGGGGAGGCTGAAGCTTTCTTT.

CDR3 amino acids: CASSLAGLAGVPSYNEQFF. The CDR3 nucleotides read TGCGCCAGCAGCTTGGCCGGACTAGCGGGGGTTCCCTCCTACAATGAGCAGTTCTTC. The chain joins TRBV5-1 to TRBJ2-1, with TRBD2 matching over 13 bases. The V gene's germline CDR1 is SGHRS and CDR2 YFSETQ. CDR3 length equals 19 residues. The V gene end was trimmed by 0 bases and the J gene end by 0 bases; junction bases not matched to a gene: 6.

A word on this clone: The junction departs from the called germline gene at one end, perhaps through a read error. The V and J genes are TRBV7-7 and TRBJ2-1; TRBD1 agrees at 7 bases. Per the germline V gene, CDR1 is SSHAT and CDR2 is FNYEAQ (reference sequence). This CDR3 has 16 amino acids. CDR3 DNA sequence: TGTGCTAGCAGCCCATCCCCCTCTAGCAGGGGGAATGAGCAGTTCTTC. Translating gives CASSPSPSSRGNEQFF. The variable domain in full, with the rest retrieved from reference TRBV7-7 and TRBJ2-1, is GAGVSQSPRYKVTKRGQDVTLRCDPISSHATLYWYQQALGQGPEFLTYFNYEAQPDKSGLPSDRFSAERPEGSISTLTIQRTEQRDSAMYRCASSPSPSSRGNEQFFGPGTRLTVL.

The rearrangement uses TRBV20-1 and TRBJ2-3, with 7 positions matching TRBD1. The CDR3 has 11 amino acids. CDR1 DFQATT and CDR2 SNEGSKA come from the germline V gene (reference sequence). CDR3 in amino acids: CRGQVGDTQYF. The DNA of the CDR3 is TGCAGAGGACAGGTAGGAGATACGCAGTATTTT.

The gene calls are TRBV28 and TRBJ2-5; 7 bases match TRBD1. Germline CDR1 reads MDHEN; CDR2 reads SYDVKM. The CDR3 is 15 amino acids. The junction had 13 bases not matched to a gene; V was cut back by 7 bases and J by 5 bases. The DNA for the CDR3 is TGTGCCAGCACCATCCTAGGGGGCGCAGGGGAGACCCAGTACTTC. Translated: CASTILGGAGETQYF. The full variable domain, in which reference TRBV28 and TRBJ2-5 provide the parts outside the CDR3, is DVKVTQSSRYLVKRTGEKVFLECVQDMDHENMFWYRQDPGLGLRLIYFSYDVKMKEKGDIPEGYSVSREKKERFSLILESASTNQTSMYLCASTILGGAGETQYFGPGTRLLVL.

The chain uses TRBV5-6 and TRBJ1-6; possible D gene TRBD1, 6 bases. This CDR3 is built from 15 residues. The V gene's germline CDR1 is SGHDT and CDR2 YYEEEE. V lost 4 bases, J lost 7 bases, and 15 bases lay in between. The CDR3 sequence: CASSGVGGSNSPLHF. The CDR3 region has the DNA TGTGCCAGCAGCGGGGTGGGGGGCTCGAATTCACCCCTCCACTTT.

The chain employs TRBV29-1 and TRBJ2-1, with TRBD2 matching 9 bases. Germline CDR1 and CDR2: SQVTM and ANQGSEA. Trimming removed 4 bases from V and 4 bases from J; junction bases left unmatched: 5. The CDR3 runs to 14 residues. The CDR3 DNA is TGCAGCGTTGCGGTAGCGGGGGAATACAATGAGCAGTTCTTC. It encodes CSVAVAGEYNEQFF.

This chain uses TRBV5-4 with TRBJ1-4, with 10 bases lining up with TRBD1. CDR1 and CDR2 (germline): SGHNT, YYREEE (reference sequence). Unmatched junction bases numbered 5, after V lost 1 base and J lost 8 bases. CDR3 size: 15 residues. The CDR3, as DNA: TGTGCCAGCAGCTTGCCGGGACAGGGGCCCGAAAAACTGTTTTTT. It specifies CASSLPGQGPEKLFF. The whole variable domain, remainder taken from reference TRBV5-4 and TRBJ1-4, is ETGVTQSPTHLIKTRGQQVTLRCSSQSGHNTVSWYQQALGQGPQFIFQYYREEENGRGNFPPRFSGLQFPNYSSELNVNALELDDSALYLCASSLPGQGPEKLFFGSGTQLSVL.

This chain uses TRBV5-1 with TRBJ1-5; D unclear. V shed 1 base and J shed 4 bases, with 12 bases lying between them. Germline V gene sequence: CDR1 SGHRS, CDR2 YFSETQ. This CDR3 spans 15 amino acids. CDR3 residues: CASSLYLDGNQPQHF. CDR3 nucleotide sequence: TGCGCCAGCAGCTTGTACCTGGACGGTAATCAGCCCCAGCATTTT.

This clone was found once. The chain is built from TRBV5-8 and TRBJ1-1; D unclear. Germline assignment: CDR1 SGHTS and CDR2 YDEGEE. The CDR3 sequence is 13 residues long. Trimming removed 0 bases from V and 1 base from J, with 4 bases in between. The CDR3 DNA sequence: TGTGCCAGCAGCTTGGCCAGGAACACTGAAGCTTTCTTT. Translation: CASSLARNTEAFF.

This clone has just a few counts. The chain employs TRBV6-4 and TRBJ1-2; the match to TRBD1 covers 8 bases. Germline V CDR1 and CDR2: MRHNA, SNTAGT. The CDR3 totals 15 residues. Trimming took 0 bases from V and 6 from J; bases not matched to a gene: 6. In DNA form, the CDR3 reads TGTGCCAGCAGTGACTCAGAGACAGGGGTCCATGGCTACACCTTC. This translates into CASSDSETGVHGYTF.

J is TRBJ2-3 and V is TRBV28, with 8 bases that match TRBD2. CDR1 is MDHEN, CDR2 SYDVKM, per germline. The CDR3 loop spans 11 amino acids. Trimming at V came to 5 bases and at J to 13 bases, leaving 5 bases not matched to a gene. CDR3 region: CASSAYGGEYF. In DNA form, the CDR3 reads TGTGCCAGCAGTGCCTACGGGGGGGAGTATTTT.

This clone was seen a handful of times. This sequence joins TRBV28 and TRBJ2-4; no reliable D call. The germline CDR1 and CDR2 sequences are MDHEN and SYDVKM. Trimming cost V 4 bases and J 1 base, with 14 bases left between them. The CDR3 is 16 residues long. The CDR3 here is CASSSLGFGAKNIQYF. CDR3 DNA: TGTGCCAGCAGTTCCCTCGGGTTTGGGGCCAAAAACATTCAGTACTTC.

This clone has a single count. The chain has TRBV19 and TRBJ1-2, with a weak D call TRBD1 (5 bases). This CDR3 contains 13 residues. The ends were cut back, 5 bases at V and 2 bases at J, with 9 bases in the middle. Germline V lookup: CDR1 LNHDA, CDR2 SQIVND (reference sequence). The CDR3 sequence: CASSADRNYGYTF. The CDR3 coding sequence is TGTGCCAGTAGTGCCGACAGAAACTATGGCTACACCTTC.

This chain joins TRBV24-1 and TRBJ1-4; 10 nucleotides match TRBD1. The germline CDR1 and CDR2 sequences are KGHDR and SFDVKD. V was clipped by 2 bases and J by 10 bases; unmatched bases: 3. The CDR3 sequence is 14 residues long. CDR3 sequence reads: CATSDSGTGAKLFF. The CDR3 coding sequence is TGTGCCACCAGTGATTCAGGGACAGGGGCAAAACTGTTTTTT.

The chain is built from TRBV6-5 and TRBJ2-7; D call uncertain. V dropped 2 bases and J dropped 3 bases, with 8 bases sitting between them. The CDR3 spans 13 residues. The V gene's germline CDR1 is MNHEY and CDR2 SVGAGI. The CDR3 loop is CASSYGQYYEQYF. CDR3 DNA sequence: TGTGCCAGCAGTTACGGGCAGTACTACGAGCAGTACTTC.

V is TRBV6-5 and J is TRBJ1-5; D remains unclear. The CDR3 contains 14 residues. CDR1 and CDR2 (germline): MNHEY, SVGAGI. Trimming removed 7 bases from V and 3 bases from J, with 13 bases in between. The CDR3 nucleotides read TGTGCCAGCACCAAGAGAGGGTACAATCAGCCCCAGCATTTT. This gives the protein CASTKRGYNQPQHF.

The chain is built from TRBV2 and TRBJ1-2; the match to TRBD1 covers 8 bases. The CDR3 loop spans 12 amino acids. From germline, CDR1 is SNHLY and CDR2 FYNNEI. Trimming at V came to 6 bases and at J to 6 bases, leaving 3 bases not matched to a gene. CDR3 DNA sequence: TGTGCCAGCAGGGGGACAGGCGATGGCTACACCTTC. This sequence encodes CASRGTGDGYTF. Based on the CDR3 plus reference TRBV2 and TRBJ1-2, the full variable domain is EPEVTQTPSHQVTQMGQEVILRCVPISNHLYFYWYRQILGQKVEFLVSFYNNEISEKSEIFDDQFSVERPDGSNFTLKIRSTKLEDSAMYFCASRGTGDGYTFGSGTRLTVV.

The chain joins TRBV5-1 to TRBJ2-7; 10 positions agree with TRBD2. J gave up 4 bases and V 4 bases, and 11 bases lay outside the gene matches. This CDR3 contains 16 residues. Germline V CDR1 and CDR2: SGHRS, YFSETQ. CDR3: CASSPSSGGSPYEQYF. The CDR3 nucleotides read TGCGCCAGCAGCCCTTCTAGCGGGGGATCTCCTTACGAGCAGTACTTC.

The chain recombines TRBV14 with TRBJ2-7; 8 bases are a match to TRBD1. Trimming removed 3 bases from V and 2 bases from J; junction bases left unmatched: 0. Germline V gene sequence: CDR1 SGHDN, CDR2 FVKESK. The CDR3 loop spans 13 amino acids. CDR3 DNA sequence: TGTGCCAGCAGCCAGGACAGGGCCTACGAGCAGTACTTC. Encoded protein: CASSQDRAYEQYF.

The rearrangement uses TRBV27 and TRBJ1-1; D is perhaps TRBD1 (6 bases). Germline-derived CDR1 and CDR2 are MNHEY and SMNVEV (reference sequence). The CDR3 is 13 residues long. The V end was cut by 8 bases, the J end by 8 bases, with 18 bases between. The CDR3 region is CASRKVGGGEAFF. As DNA, the CDR3 is TGTGCCAGCCGCAAGGTAGGGGGAGGAGAAGCTTTCTTT.

The chain couples TRBV28 to TRBJ2-7, with TRBD1 matching 7 bases. The CDR3 consists of 13 residues. V shed 7 bases, J shed 9 bases, and the junction held 12 bases outside the gene matches. CDR1 and CDR2 (germline): MDHEN, SYDVKM. CDR3 DNA: TGTGCCAGCACAGGACAGGACCATTCCGGGCAGTACTTC. Translating gives CASTGQDHSGQYF. The whole variable domain, remainder taken from reference TRBV28 and TRBJ2-7, is DVKVTQSSRYLVKRTGEKVFLECVQDMDHENMFWYRQDPGLGLRLIYFSYDVKMKEKGDIPEGYSVSREKKERFSLILESASTNQTSMYLCASTGQDHSGQYFGPGTRLTVT.

V is TRBV5-6 and J is TRBJ2-7; the match to TRBD1 covers 9 bases. CDR1 and CDR2 (germline): SGHDT, YYEEEE. V was clipped by 4 bases and J by 0 bases; unmatched bases: 8. The CDR3 is 16 residues long. Written as DNA, the CDR3 is TGTGCCAGCAGCCCGGAACAGGGGGCAGCCTCCTACGAGCAGTACTTC. This sequence encodes CASSPEQGAASYEQYF.

V usage is TRBV19 and J usage is TRBJ1-1, with 7 positions matching TRBD1. After removal of 7 bases from V and 5 bases from J, the junction contained 16 bases not matched to a gene. The CDR3 is 16 amino acids. CDR1 is LNHDA and CDR2 is SQIVND in the germline V gene (reference sequence). The CDR3 protein is CASIPRTPQGRTEAFF. In DNA, the CDR3 is TGTGCCAGTATTCCGCGCACCCCACAGGGGCGTACTGAAGCTTTCTTT.

V gene TRBV28 combines with J gene TRBJ1-5; the D gene is possibly TRBD1 (6 bases). Trimming shortened V by 6 bases and J by 0 bases, and 9 bases separated the two germline ends. The CDR3 has 14 amino acids. The germline V gene has CDR1 MDHEN and CDR2 SYDVKM. In DNA, the CDR3 is TGTGCCAGCAGAACACAGGGTAGCAATCAGCCCCAGCATTTT. This sequence encodes CASRTQGSNQPQHF.

CDR3 in amino acids: CASSYSSLAGVHEQYF. DNA for the CDR3: TGTGCCAGCAGTTACTCTTCCCTAGCGGGAGTCCACGAGCAGTACTTC. V usage is TRBV6-2 or TRBV6-3 and J usage is TRBJ2-7; 10 bases match TRBD2. Germline V gene sequence: CDR1 MNHEY, CDR2 SVGEGT. The V and J ends lost 0 bases and 5 bases, in that order; junction bases with no gene match: 7. The CDR3 is made up of 16 amino acids.